This section outlines one TCR beta chain sequence together with its context. No antigen is known for it. The V gene lost 7 bases and the J gene lost 3 bases, with 12 bases spanning the gap. Germline V gives CDR1 SEHNR, CDR2 FQNEAQ (reference sequence). The CDR3 has 14 amino acids. Sample-barcoded 5' priming and a J-beta primer mix drove a second PCR of about 6 to 12 cycles. TCRdb analysed the 5' RACE reads with MiXCR anew, one entry per CDR3 protein. The table includes over 750,000 distinct CDR3 sequences, roughly 25% detected once. These data are taken from a study of blood T cells in healthy people across ages. Notes on the study in general: The long-lived group displayed more naive CD4+ cells, plus higher diversity, than the aged donors did.

This same sample was also part of a study on T cells of mothers and their children. That source reports: Material was donated by three healthy Caucasian mothers and their six children. Added by the second PCR's M1S primer were sample barcodes and 2-4 random nucleotides. Pairs that are related and pairs that are unrelated have TCR recombination output shaped similarly by thymic selection.

This clonotype was sampled from a boy between 10 and 17 years old in good health. The sample consisted of blood. The rearrangement uses TRBV7-9 and TRBJ2-2; D is perhaps TRBD1 (5 bases). Here the CDR3 reads CASKGQGDTGELFF. The CDR3 nucleotides read TGTGCCAGCAAGGGCCAGGGCGACACCGGGGAGCTGTTTTTT.